The TCR beta chain described here comes from a study of HIV-infected patients and healthy controls. Germline assignment: CDR1 SGHRS and CDR2 YFSETQ. This CDR3 is 16 amino acids long. Trimming stripped 1 base from V and 4 bases from J, with 17 bases between. TCRdb called the 5' RACE reads again in MiXCR, with one record for every CDR3 protein. The profile shows 15,000 to 20,000 distinct CDR3 sequences, roughly 19% of them singletons. This chain joins TRBV5-1 and TRBJ2-5; D is unresolved. Specimen: CD8+ T cells from blood. The TCR was taken from a human donor in good health. The CDR3 DNA is TGCGCCAGCAGCTTGATTGGTAGCCCCGCGGTAGAGACCCAGTACTTC. It encodes CASSLIGSPAVETQYF.